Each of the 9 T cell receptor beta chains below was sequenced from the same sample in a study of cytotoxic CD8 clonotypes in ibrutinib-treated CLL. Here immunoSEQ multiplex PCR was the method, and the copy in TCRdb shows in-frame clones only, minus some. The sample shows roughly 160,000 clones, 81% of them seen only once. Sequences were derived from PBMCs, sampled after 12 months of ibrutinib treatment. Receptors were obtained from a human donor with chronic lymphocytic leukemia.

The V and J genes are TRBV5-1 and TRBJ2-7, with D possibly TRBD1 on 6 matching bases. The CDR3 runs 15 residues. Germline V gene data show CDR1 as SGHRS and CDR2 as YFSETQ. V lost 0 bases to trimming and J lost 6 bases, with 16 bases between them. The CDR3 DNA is TGCGCCAGCAGCTTGGGAAACAGGGACCTTCCCGAGCAGTACTTC. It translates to CASSLGNRDLPEQYF.

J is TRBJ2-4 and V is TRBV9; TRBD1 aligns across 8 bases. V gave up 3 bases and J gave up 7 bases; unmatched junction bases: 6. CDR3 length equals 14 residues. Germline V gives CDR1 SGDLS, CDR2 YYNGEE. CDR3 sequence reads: CASSGPGQVNIQYF. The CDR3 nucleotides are TGTGCCAGCAGCGGCCCGGGACAGGTTAACATTCAGTACTTC.

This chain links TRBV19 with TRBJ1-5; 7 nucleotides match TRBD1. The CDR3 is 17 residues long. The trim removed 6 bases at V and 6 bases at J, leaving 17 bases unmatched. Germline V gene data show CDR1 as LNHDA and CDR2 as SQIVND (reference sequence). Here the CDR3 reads CASRLNQGVPRGQPQHF. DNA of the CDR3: TGTGCCAGTAGACTTAACCAGGGGGTTCCGAGGGGTCAGCCCCAGCATTTT.

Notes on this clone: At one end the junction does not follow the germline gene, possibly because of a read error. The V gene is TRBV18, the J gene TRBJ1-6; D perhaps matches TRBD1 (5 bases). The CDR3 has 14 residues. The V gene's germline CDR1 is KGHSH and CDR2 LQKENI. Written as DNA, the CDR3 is TGTGCCAGCTCAATCGACAGTACTAATTCGCCCCTCCACTTT. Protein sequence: CASSIDSTNSPLHF.

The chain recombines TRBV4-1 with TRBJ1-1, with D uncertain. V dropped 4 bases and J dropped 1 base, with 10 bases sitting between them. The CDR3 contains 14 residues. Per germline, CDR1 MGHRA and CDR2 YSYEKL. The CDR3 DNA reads TGCGCCAGCAGCCGTATGGAGGGGAACACTGAAGCTTTCTTT. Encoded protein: CASSRMEGNTEAFF.

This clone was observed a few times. CDR3 protein: CASRRGQGGYGYTF. The CDR3 bases are TGTGCCAGCAGGAGGGGACAGGGAGGCTATGGCTACACCTTC. The rearrangement joins TRBV28 to TRBJ1-2; TRBD1 agrees at 9 bases. Germline V gene lookup returns CDR1 MDHEN and CDR2 SYDVKM. The CDR3 runs 14 residues. The V gene end was trimmed by 6 bases and the J gene end by 4 bases; junction bases not matched to a gene: 6.

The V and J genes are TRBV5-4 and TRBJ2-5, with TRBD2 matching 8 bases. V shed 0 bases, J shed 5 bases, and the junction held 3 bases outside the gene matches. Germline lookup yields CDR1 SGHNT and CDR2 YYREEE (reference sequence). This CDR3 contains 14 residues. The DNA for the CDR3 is TGTGCCAGCAGCTTGGGGACTAGCAGGGAGACCCAGTACTTC. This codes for CASSLGTSRETQYF.

The CDR3 sequence is CASSSGTGFYNEQFF. The CDR3 DNA reads TGTGCCAGCAGCTCCGGGACAGGGTTTTACAATGAGCAGTTCTTC. The chain uses TRBV5-4 and TRBJ2-1; 9 nucleotides match TRBD1. The junction had 5 bases not matched to a gene; V was cut back by 3 bases and J by 4 bases. This CDR3 spans 15 amino acids. The V gene's germline CDR1 is SGHNT and CDR2 YYREEE (reference sequence).

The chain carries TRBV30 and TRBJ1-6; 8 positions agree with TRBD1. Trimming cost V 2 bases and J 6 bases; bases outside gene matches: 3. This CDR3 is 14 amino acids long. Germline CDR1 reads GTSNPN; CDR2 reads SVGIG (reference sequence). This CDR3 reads CAWSLTGVNSPLHF. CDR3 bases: TGTGCCTGGAGTTTGACAGGGGTTAATTCACCCCTCCACTTT.